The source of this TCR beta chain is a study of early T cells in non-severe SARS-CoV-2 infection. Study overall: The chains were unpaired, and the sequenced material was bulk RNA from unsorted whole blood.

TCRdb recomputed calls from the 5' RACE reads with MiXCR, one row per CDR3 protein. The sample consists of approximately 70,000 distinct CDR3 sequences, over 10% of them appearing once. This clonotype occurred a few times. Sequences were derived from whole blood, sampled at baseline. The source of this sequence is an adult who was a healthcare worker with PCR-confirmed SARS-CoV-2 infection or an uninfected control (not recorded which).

CDR3 coding DNA: TGTGCCATCAGTGGGACAGCATTGGTCCGGAGCGGAGGGAGGATCGGGGAGCTGTTTTTT. It translates to CAISGTALVRSGGRIGELFF. The chain couples TRBV10-3 to TRBJ2-2; D may be TRBD1 or TRBD2 (6 bases each). Germline V gives CDR1 ENHRY, CDR2 SYGVKD. Trimming shortened V by 4 bases and J by 7 bases, and 31 bases separated the two germline ends. CDR3 size: 20 residues.